The next 14 T cell receptor beta chains were all read from a single sample in a study of T-cell reconstitution after alpha-beta-depleted transplantation in children. The authors prepared the TCRbeta library with unique molecular identifiers. Each CDR3 protein is one row after TCRdb ran MiXCR on the PCR reads. This repertoire shows about 460,000 distinct CDR3 sequences, 10% to 13% found once; its top ten account for just over 2%. Source: PBMCs, taken before TCRalphabeta/CD19-depleted stem cell transplant. The source of these receptors is a child aged 2 to 9 with inherited bone marrow failure, due to receive a stem cell transplant.

This clonotype was counted at least ten times. The V call is TRBV6-5, the J call TRBJ2-1; possibly TRBD2 for D (5 bases). The CDR3 runs 15 residues. Germline assignment: CDR1 MNHEY and CDR2 SVGAGI. V lost 7 bases and J 1 base, leaving 14 bases between the germline ends. CDR3 DNA sequence: TGTGCCAGCATCAGCGGAACTAATTCCTACAATGAGCAGTTCTTC. Residues: CASISGTNSYNEQFF.

This clonotype was seen repeatedly, ten times or more. The CDR3 here is CSAHIAGGNTGELFF. In DNA, the CDR3 is TGCAGTGCCCACATAGCGGGGGGGAACACCGGGGAGCTGTTTTTT. The chain carries TRBV20-1 and TRBJ2-2, with 10 bases aligning to TRBD2. V gave up 6 bases and J gave up 1 base; unmatched junction bases: 5. The CDR3 is 15 amino acids. CDR1 and CDR2 (germline): DFQATT, SNEGSKA (reference sequence).

This chain joins TRBV29-1 and TRBJ1-2, with 12 bases matching TRBD1. The CDR3 spans 14 residues. The V and J ends lost 5 bases and 6 bases, in that order; junction bases with no gene match: 7. CDR1 SQVTM and CDR2 ANQGSEA come from the germline V gene. CDR3 in amino acids: CSVLGQGARHGYTF. DNA for the CDR3: TGCAGCGTTTTGGGACAGGGGGCTCGCCATGGCTACACCTTC.

The genes are TRBV29-1 and TRBJ2-2, with unresolved D. The germline V and J ends were trimmed by 2 bases and 5 bases, with 6 bases remaining between them. This CDR3 is 12 amino acids long. Germline V gives CDR1 SQVTM, CDR2 ANQGSEA. The DNA of the CDR3 is TGCAGCGTTGAAAGACTGACCGGGGAGCTGTTTTTT. Translation gives CSVERLTGELFF.

This clonotype was counted ten times or more. The chain combines TRBV12-3 or TRBV12-4 with TRBJ2-3, with TRBD2 matching over 7 bases. The length of the CDR3 is 15 residues. V shed 5 bases, J shed 2 bases, and the junction held 7 bases outside the gene matches. CDR3 in DNA: TGTGCCAGCAGTGCGTCTAGCGGAGACACAGATACGCAGTATTTT. It is translated as CASSASSGDTDTQYF.

This clonotype has at least ten counts. This chain links TRBV24-1 with TRBJ2-7, with 8 nucleotides matching TRBD2. The junction had 8 bases not matched to a gene; V was cut back by 4 bases and J by 4 bases. The V gene's germline CDR1 is KGHDR and CDR2 SFDVKD. This CDR3 is 15 amino acids long. The CDR3 region has the DNA TGTGCCACCAGTGACCCGGGACTAGGGGATTACGAGCAGTACTTC. It codes for CATSDPGLGDYEQYF.

This clonotype was detected many times. The gene calls are TRBV7-2 and TRBJ2-7; 7 positions agree with TRBD1. CDR3 length: 14 amino acids. Losses at the gene ends were 2 bases for V and 3 bases for J; bases not matched to a gene: 4. Per the germline V gene, CDR1 is SGHTA and CDR2 is FQGNSA. CDR3 sequence (DNA): TGTGCCAGCAGCTTATCAACAGGGGACTACGAGCAGTACTTC. As protein: CASSLSTGDYEQYF.

This clonotype occurred a few times. The chain recombines TRBV30 with TRBJ2-1, with 7 bases that match TRBD2. J lost 10 bases, V lost 0 bases, and 9 bases had no gene match. Germline V gives CDR1 GTSNPN, CDR2 SVGIG (reference sequence). The CDR3 has 14 amino acids. The DNA of the CDR3 is TGTGCCTGGAGTGTCAGGGACTACGGAGTCGAGCAGTTCTTC. Translated: CAWSVRDYGVEQFF.

This clonotype was seen many times. This chain connects TRBV12-3 or TRBV12-4 to TRBJ2-3, with D perhaps TRBD2 (6 bases). V was trimmed by 6 bases and J by 6 bases, leaving 10 bases between them. The CDR3 spans 12 residues. CDR3 loop: CASRLTRDTQYF. For the CDR3, the DNA is TGTGCCAGCAGACTGACTAGGGATACGCAGTATTTT.

This clonotype was found many times. CDR3 in DNA: TGTGCCACCCGGGACAGCTTAACAGCTAACTATGGCTACACCTTC. Its protein product is CATRDSLTANYGYTF. This chain joins TRBV10-3 and TRBJ1-2, with 7 bases fitting TRBD1. Germline V gives CDR1 ENHRY, CDR2 SYGVKD. The CDR3 contains 15 residues. With 10 bases clipped from V and 0 bases from J, the junction kept 11 bases outside the gene matches.

This clonotype was detected many times. The chain uses TRBV27 and TRBJ2-4; D unresolved. CDR3 size: 15 residues. The V end was cut by 3 bases, the J end by 1 base, with 10 bases between. The germline V gene encodes CDR1 MNHEY and CDR2 SMNVEV (reference sequence). CDR3 DNA: TGTGCCAGCAGTTTGGGTAGACCTGCCAAAAACATTCAGTACTTC. This sequence encodes CASSLGRPAKNIQYF.

This clonotype has a count of ten or more. The chain has TRBV11-1 and TRBJ2-1; D is ambiguous. CDR3 length: 19 residues. The germline V gene has CDR1 SGHAT and CDR2 FQDESV (reference sequence). Trimming removed 1 base at V and 5 bases at J, with 24 bases between. CDR3 protein: CASSLGAWQTPPTNNEQFF. The CDR3 bases are TGTGCCAGCAGCTTAGGGGCTTGGCAAACCCCCCCCACAAACAATGAGCAGTTCTTC.

This clonotype was recorded at least ten times. The gene calls are TRBV9 and TRBJ2-5, with 7 positions matching TRBD2. CDR1 is SGDLS and CDR2 is YYNGEE in the germline V gene. V was pared by 0 bases and J by 4 bases, with 12 bases of the junction left unmatched. There are 17 residues in the CDR3. The CDR3 DNA reads TGTGCCAGCAGCGTAGGTAGTAGCGGGCCGTGGACAGAGACCCAGTACTTC. Its protein product is CASSVGSSGPWTETQYF. The complete variable domain, with remaining parts taken from reference TRBV9 and TRBJ2-5, reads DSGVTQTPKHLITATGQRVTLRCSPRSGDLSVYWYQQSLDQGLQFLIQYYNGEERAKGNILERFSAQQFPDLHSELNLSSLELGDSALYFCASSVGSSGPWTETQYFGPGTRLLVL.

Regarding this clonotype: A read error may be the cause here, since a much bigger clone is one base away. This chain joins TRBV29-1 and TRBJ2-3; no definite D call. V gave up 3 bases and J gave up 4 bases, with 8 bases separating them. The CDR3 consists of 12 residues. Germline V gene sequence: CDR1 SQVTM, CDR2 ANQGSEA. CDR3 nucleotides: TGCAGCGTTGAGGCCCAGGCAGATACGCAGTATTTT. It encodes CSVEAQADTQYF.